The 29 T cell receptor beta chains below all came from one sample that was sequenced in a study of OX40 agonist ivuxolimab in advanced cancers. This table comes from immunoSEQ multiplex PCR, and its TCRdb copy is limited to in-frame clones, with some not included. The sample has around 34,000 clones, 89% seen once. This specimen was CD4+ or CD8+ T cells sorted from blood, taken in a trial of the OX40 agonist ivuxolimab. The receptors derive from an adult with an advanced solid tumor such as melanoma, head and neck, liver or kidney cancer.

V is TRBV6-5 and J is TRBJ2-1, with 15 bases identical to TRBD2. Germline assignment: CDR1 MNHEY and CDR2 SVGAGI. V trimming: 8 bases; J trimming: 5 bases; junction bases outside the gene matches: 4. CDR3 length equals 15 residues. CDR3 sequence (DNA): TGTGCCAGCCGGGGGACTAGCGGGGGGAACAATGAGCAGTTCTTC. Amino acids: CASRGTSGGNNEQFF.

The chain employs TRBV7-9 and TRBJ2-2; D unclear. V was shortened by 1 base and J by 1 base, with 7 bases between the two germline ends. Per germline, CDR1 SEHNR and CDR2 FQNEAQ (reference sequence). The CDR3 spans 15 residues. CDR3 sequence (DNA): TGTGCCAGCAGCTTAGGGTGGGGGAACACCGGGGAGCTGTTTTTT. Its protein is CASSLGWGNTGELFF.

CDR3 amino acids: CASRRGGGTEAFF. The CDR3 DNA reads as TGTGCCAGCAGGAGGGGTGGGGGAACTGAAGCTTTCTTT. The chain combines TRBV28 with TRBJ1-1; a weak D match, TRBD1 (5 bases). CDR3 size: 13 residues. Germline V gives CDR1 MDHEN, CDR2 SYDVKM. Trimming took 6 bases from V and 5 from J, leaving 13 bases between them. Looking up the rest from reference TRBV28 and TRBJ1-1 gives the full variable domain: DVKVTQSSRYLVKRTGEKVFLECVQDMDHENMFWYRQDPGLGLRLIYFSYDVKMKEKGDIPEGYSVSREKKERFSLILESASTNQTSMYLCASRRGGGTEAFFGQGTRLTVV.

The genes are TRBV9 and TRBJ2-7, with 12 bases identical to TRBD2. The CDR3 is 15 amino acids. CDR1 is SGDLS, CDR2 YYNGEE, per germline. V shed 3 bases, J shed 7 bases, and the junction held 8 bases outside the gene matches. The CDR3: CASSGGLAGSLEQYF. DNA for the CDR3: TGTGCCAGCAGCGGTGGACTAGCGGGGTCCCTGGAGCAGTACTTC. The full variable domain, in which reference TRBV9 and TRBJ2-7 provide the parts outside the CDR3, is DSGVTQTPKHLITATGQRVTLRCSPRSGDLSVYWYQQSLDQGLQFLIQYYNGEERAKGNILERFSAQQFPDLHSELNLSSLELGDSALYFCASSGGLAGSLEQYFGPGTRLTVT.

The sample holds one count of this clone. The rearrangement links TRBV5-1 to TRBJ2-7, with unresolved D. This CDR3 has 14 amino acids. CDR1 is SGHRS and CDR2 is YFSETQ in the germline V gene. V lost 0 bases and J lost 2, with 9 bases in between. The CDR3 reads CASSLEGWTYEQYF. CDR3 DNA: TGCGCCAGCAGCTTGGAGGGCTGGACCTACGAGCAGTACTTC.

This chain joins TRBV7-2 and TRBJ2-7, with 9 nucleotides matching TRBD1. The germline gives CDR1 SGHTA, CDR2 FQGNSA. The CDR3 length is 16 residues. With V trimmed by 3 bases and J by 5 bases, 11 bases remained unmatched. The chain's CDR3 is CASSFSWDRVFDEQYF. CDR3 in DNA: TGTGCCAGCAGCTTTTCGTGGGACAGGGTGTTTGACGAGCAGTACTTC.

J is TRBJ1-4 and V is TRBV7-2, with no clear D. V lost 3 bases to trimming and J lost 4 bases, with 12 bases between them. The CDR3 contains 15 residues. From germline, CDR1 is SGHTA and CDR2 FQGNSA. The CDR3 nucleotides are TGTGCCAGCAGCTTCCACAGCACACTTAATGAAAAACTGTTTTTT. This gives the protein CASSFHSTLNEKLFF.

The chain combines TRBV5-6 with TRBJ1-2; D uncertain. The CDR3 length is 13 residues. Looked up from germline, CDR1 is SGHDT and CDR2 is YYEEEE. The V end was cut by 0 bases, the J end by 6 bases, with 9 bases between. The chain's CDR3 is CASSLVGKDGYTF. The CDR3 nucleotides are TGTGCCAGCAGCTTGGTAGGGAAGGATGGCTACACCTTC.

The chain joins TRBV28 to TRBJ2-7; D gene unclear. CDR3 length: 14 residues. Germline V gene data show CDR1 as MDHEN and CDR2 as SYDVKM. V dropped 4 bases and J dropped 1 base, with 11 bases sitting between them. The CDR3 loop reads CASSSLVGSYEQYF. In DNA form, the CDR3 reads TGTGCCAGCAGTTCCCTCGTGGGATCCTACGAGCAGTACTTC.

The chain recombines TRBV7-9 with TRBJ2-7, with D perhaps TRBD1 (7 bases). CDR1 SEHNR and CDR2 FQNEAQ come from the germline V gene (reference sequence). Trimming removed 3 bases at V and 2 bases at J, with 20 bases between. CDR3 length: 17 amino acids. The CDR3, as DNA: TGTGCCAGCAGCTTTTATTATCGGCGGGACAGTACCTACGAGCAGTACTTC. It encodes CASSFYYRRDSTYEQYF.

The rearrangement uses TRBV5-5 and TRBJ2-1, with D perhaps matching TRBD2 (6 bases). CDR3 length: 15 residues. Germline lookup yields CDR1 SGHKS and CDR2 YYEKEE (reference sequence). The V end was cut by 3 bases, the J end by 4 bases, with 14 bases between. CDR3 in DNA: TGTGCCAGCAGCTCCGGGACTTCTCCTTACAATGAGCAGTTCTTC. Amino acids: CASSSGTSPYNEQFF.

CDR3 sequence (DNA): TGCGCCAGCAGCCCGACTGTTACCTACGAGCAGTACTTC. Amino acids: CASSPTVTYEQYF. The chain combines TRBV4-1 with TRBJ2-7; D is unclear. The CDR3 covers 13 residues. Germline V lookup: CDR1 MGHRA, CDR2 YSYEKL. The V end was cut by 4 bases, the J end by 2 bases, with 9 bases between.

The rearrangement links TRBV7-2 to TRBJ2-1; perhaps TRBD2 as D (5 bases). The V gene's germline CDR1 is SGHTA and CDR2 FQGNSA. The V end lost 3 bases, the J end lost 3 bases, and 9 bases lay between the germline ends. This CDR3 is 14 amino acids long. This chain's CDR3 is CASSFIGSYNEQFF. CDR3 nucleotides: TGTGCCAGCAGCTTTATAGGGAGCTACAATGAGCAGTTCTTC.

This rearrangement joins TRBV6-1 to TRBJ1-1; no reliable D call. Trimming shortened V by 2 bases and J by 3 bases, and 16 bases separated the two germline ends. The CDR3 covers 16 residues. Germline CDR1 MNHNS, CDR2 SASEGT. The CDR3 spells CASSEILSREHTEAFF. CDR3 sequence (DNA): TGTGCCAGCAGTGAAATCTTGTCGCGGGAGCACACTGAAGCTTTCTTT.

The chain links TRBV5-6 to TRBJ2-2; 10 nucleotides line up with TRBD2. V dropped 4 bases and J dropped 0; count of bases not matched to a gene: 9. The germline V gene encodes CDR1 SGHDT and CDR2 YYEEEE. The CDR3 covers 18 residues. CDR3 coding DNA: TGTGCCAGCAGCCCCGGCCTAGCGGGGGCGACGAACACCGGGGAGCTGTTTTTT. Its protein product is CASSPGLAGATNTGELFF.

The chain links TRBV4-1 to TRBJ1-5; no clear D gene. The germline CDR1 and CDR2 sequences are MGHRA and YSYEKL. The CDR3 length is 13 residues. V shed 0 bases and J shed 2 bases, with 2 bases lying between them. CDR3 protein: CASSQERNQPQHF. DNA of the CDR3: TGCGCCAGCAGCCAAGAACGCAATCAGCCCCAGCATTTT.

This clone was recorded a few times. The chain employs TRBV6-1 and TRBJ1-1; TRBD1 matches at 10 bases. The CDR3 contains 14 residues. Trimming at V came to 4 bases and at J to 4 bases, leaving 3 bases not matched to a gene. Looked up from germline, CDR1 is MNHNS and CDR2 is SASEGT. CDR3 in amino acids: CASSGRQGATEAFF. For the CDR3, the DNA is TGTGCCAGCAGTGGCCGACAGGGGGCCACTGAAGCTTTCTTT.

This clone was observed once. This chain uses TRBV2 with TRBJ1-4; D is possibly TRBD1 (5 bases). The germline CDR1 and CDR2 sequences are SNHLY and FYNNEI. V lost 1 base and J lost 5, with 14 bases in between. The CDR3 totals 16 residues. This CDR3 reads CASSEVQAGPNEKLFF. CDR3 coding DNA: TGTGCCAGCAGTGAAGTGCAGGCAGGGCCAAATGAAAAACTGTTTTTT.

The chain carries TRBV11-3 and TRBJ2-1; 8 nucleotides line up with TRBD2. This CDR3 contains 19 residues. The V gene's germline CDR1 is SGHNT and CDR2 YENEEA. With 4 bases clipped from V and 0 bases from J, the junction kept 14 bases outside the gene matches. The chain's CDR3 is CASSSLEHPGGSSYNEQFF. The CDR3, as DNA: TGTGCCAGCAGCTCCTTAGAACATCCGGGGGGGAGCTCCTACAATGAGCAGTTCTTC.

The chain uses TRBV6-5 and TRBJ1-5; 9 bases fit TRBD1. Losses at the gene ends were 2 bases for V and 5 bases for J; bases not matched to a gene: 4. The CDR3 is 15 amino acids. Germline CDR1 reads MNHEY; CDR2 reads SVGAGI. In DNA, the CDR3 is TGTGCCAGCAGTTACGCAGGGGACAGGGATCAGCCCCAGCATTTT. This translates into CASSYAGDRDQPQHF.

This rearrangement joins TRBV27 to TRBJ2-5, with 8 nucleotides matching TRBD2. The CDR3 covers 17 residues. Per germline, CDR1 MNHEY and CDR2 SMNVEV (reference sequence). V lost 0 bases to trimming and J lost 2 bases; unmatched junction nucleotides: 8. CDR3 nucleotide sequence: TGTGCCAGCAGTTTATCAGGGCGGGGGGCCCTTCAAGAGACCCAGTACTTC. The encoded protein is CASSLSGRGALQETQYF.

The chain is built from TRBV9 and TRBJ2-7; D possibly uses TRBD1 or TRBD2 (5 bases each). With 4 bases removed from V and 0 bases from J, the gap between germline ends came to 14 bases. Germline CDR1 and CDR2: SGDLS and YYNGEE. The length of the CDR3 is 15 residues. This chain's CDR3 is CASSRGDVHSYEQYF. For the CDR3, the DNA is TGTGCCAGCAGCCGTGGGGACGTCCACTCCTACGAGCAGTACTTC.

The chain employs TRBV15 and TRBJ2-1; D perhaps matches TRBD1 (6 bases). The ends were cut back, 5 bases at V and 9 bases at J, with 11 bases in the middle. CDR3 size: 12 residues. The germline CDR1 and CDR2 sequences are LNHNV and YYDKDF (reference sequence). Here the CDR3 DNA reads TGTGCCACCAGCCCAGGGGTACCTGAGCAGTTCTTC. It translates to CATSPGVPEQFF.

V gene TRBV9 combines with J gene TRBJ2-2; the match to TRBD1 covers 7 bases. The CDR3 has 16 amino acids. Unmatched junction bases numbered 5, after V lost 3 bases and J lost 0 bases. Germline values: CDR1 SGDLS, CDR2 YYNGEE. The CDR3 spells CASSGAGTANTGELFF. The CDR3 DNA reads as TGTGCCAGCAGCGGAGCCGGGACAGCGAACACCGGGGAGCTGTTTTTT.

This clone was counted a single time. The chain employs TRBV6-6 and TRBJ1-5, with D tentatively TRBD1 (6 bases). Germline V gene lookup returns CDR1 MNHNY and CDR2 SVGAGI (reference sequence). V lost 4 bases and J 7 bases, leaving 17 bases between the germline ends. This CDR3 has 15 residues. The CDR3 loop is CASSLDSTVGQPQHF. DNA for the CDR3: TGTGCCAGCAGTTTGGACAGCACGGTCGGGCAGCCCCAGCATTTT.

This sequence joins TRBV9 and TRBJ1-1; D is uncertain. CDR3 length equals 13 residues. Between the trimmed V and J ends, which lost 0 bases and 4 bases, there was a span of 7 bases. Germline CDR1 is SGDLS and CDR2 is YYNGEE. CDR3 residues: CASSVGHFTEAFF. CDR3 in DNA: TGTGCCAGCAGCGTAGGGCATTTCACTGAAGCTTTCTTT.

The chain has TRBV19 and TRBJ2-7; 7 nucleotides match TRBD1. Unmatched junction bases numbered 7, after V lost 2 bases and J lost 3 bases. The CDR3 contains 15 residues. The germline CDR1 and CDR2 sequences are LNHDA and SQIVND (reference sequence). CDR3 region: CASSIRGPRLYEQYF. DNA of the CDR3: TGTGCCAGTAGTATAAGGGGGCCTCGTCTCTACGAGCAGTACTTC.

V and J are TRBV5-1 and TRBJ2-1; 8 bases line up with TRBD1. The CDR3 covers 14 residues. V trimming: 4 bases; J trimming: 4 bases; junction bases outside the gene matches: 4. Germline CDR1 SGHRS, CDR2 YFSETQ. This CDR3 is CASSIGQGYNEQFF. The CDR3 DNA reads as TGCGCCAGCAGCATCGGACAGGGATACAATGAGCAGTTCTTC.

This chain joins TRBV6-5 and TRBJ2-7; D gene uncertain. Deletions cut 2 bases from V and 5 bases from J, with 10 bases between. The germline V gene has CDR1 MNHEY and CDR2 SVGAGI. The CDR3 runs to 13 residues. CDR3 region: CASSYGIANEQYF. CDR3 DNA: TGTGCCAGCAGTTACGGGATAGCAAACGAGCAGTACTTC.